The next 22 T cell receptor beta chains were all read from a single sample in a study of blood T cell repertoires in COVID-19. This table comes from immunoSEQ multiplex PCR, and its TCRdb copy is limited to in-frame clones, with some not included. The data hold some 20,000 clones, with more than 80% observed a single time. The sequenced material came from peripheral blood. Receptor source: a woman of 80 years or more with active or convalescent COVID-19.

As DNA, the CDR3 is TGTGCCAGCAGCCCGGAGACAGGGCTGCGGCAGCCCCAGCATTTT. This translates into CASSPETGLRQPQHF. V and J are TRBV5-5 and TRBJ1-5; 7 positions match TRBD1. This CDR3 comprises 15 residues. Germline values: CDR1 SGHKS, CDR2 YYEKEE (reference sequence). V shed 4 bases, J shed 7 bases, and the junction held 11 bases outside the gene matches.

The chain uses TRBV5-1 and TRBJ2-1; perhaps TRBD2 as D (5 bases). Germline V gives CDR1 SGHRS, CDR2 YFSETQ. Trimming left V 6 bases short and J 6 bases short, with 10 bases between. This CDR3 has 12 residues. The CDR3 coding sequence is TGCGCCAGCACCCTTCGGGGCAATGAGCAGTTCTTC. This translates into CASTLRGNEQFF.

V gene TRBV10-2 combines with J gene TRBJ2-7, with TRBD2 matching 10 bases. In germline, CDR1 is WSHSY, CDR2 SAAADI. J gave up 3 bases and V 5 bases, and 10 bases lay outside the gene matches. The CDR3 loop spans 16 amino acids. In DNA, the CDR3 is TGCGCCAGCAGTTCCGATAGCGGGAGGACACTCTACGAGCAGTACTTC. Protein product: CASSSDSGRTLYEQYF.

The chain joins TRBV19 to TRBJ2-3, with a possible D match to TRBD1 (6 bases). This CDR3 has 12 residues. Germline V gene lookup returns CDR1 LNHDA and CDR2 SQIVND (reference sequence). V dropped 5 bases and J dropped 6 bases, with 9 bases sitting between them. CDR3 nucleotide sequence: TGTGCCAGTAGTGGACAGACTGATACGCAGTATTTT. Translated: CASSGQTDTQYF.

This CDR3 reads CASSFLNYGYTF. CDR3 nucleotides: TGTGCCAGCAGCTTCCTTAACTATGGCTACACCTTC. The chain uses TRBV5-6 and TRBJ1-2; D call uncertain. Germline loops: CDR1 SGHDT, CDR2 YYEEEE. This CDR3 has 12 amino acids. Trimming took 2 bases from V and 1 from J, leaving 3 bases between them.

V is TRBV6-6 and J is TRBJ1-1; weak D call: TRBD1 (6 bases). Trimming removed 2 bases from V and 12 bases from J, with 16 bases in between. This CDR3 has 13 amino acids. Looked up from germline, CDR1 is MNHNY and CDR2 is SVGAGI (reference sequence). This CDR3 is CASSYPRGEGTFF. The CDR3 nucleotides are TGTGCCAGCAGTTACCCTAGGGGGGAGGGGACTTTCTTT.

The rearrangement uses TRBV27 and TRBJ1-5; TRBD1 agrees at 7 bases. This CDR3 region has 13 residues. V gave up 3 bases and J gave up 6 bases; unmatched junction bases: 2. Looked up from germline, CDR1 is MNHEY and CDR2 is SMNVEV (reference sequence). CDR3 amino acids: CASSLAGGQPQHF. CDR3 DNA sequence: TGTGCCAGCAGTTTGGCAGGGGGTCAGCCCCAGCATTTT.

V gene TRBV29-1 combines with J gene TRBJ2-5; D unclear. Germline CDR1 and CDR2: SQVTM and ANQGSEA. The CDR3 has 14 residues. V dropped 3 bases and J dropped 4 bases, with 15 bases sitting between them. The CDR3 reads CSVDEGRPGETQYF. CDR3 coding DNA: TGCAGCGTTGACGAAGGCCGGCCGGGAGAGACCCAGTACTTC. The whole variable domain, remainder taken from reference TRBV29-1 and TRBJ2-5, is SAVISQKPSRDICQRGTSLTIQCQVDSQVTMMFWYRQQPGQSLTLIATANQGSEATYESGFVIDKFPISRPNLTFSTLTVSNMSPEDSSIYLCSVDEGRPGETQYFGPGTRLLVL.

This clone occurred a few times. The chain has TRBV2 and TRBJ1-6; the D is unclear. CDR3 length: 13 residues. The V end was cut by 1 base, the J end by 6 bases, with 4 bases between. Germline CDR1 and CDR2: SNHLY and FYNNEI. The CDR3 nucleotides read TGTGCCAGCAGTGAAGTAGCTAATTCACCCCTCCACTTT. Amino acids: CASSEVANSPLHF.

The V and J genes are TRBV24-1 and TRBJ2-5; 10 nucleotides align to TRBD2. The CDR3 is made up of 13 amino acids. Per germline, CDR1 KGHDR and CDR2 SFDVKD. The J segment lost 2 bases and the V segment lost 7 bases, leaving 0 bases of the junction unmatched. CDR3 in amino acids: CATRLAGQETQYF. The CDR3 bases are TGTGCCACCAGACTAGCGGGGCAAGAGACCCAGTACTTC.

This CDR3 reads CASSSPLYSGLSYEQYF. In DNA, the CDR3 is TGTGCCAGCAGCTCCCCACTTTACAGCGGGCTGTCCTACGAGCAGTACTTC. This chain links TRBV11-3 with TRBJ2-7; tentative D call: TRBD2 (6 bases). The germline gives CDR1 SGHNT, CDR2 YENEEA. Trimming took 4 bases from V and 1 from J, leaving 20 bases between them. The length of the CDR3 is 17 residues.

The rearrangement uses TRBV24-1 and TRBJ2-5; D might be TRBD2 (5 bases). This CDR3 has 16 amino acids. Trimming removed 4 bases from V and 5 bases from J, with 19 bases in between. CDR1 KGHDR and CDR2 SFDVKD come from the germline V gene. The CDR3 spells CATSEGVNRRGETQYF. As DNA, the CDR3 is TGTGCCACCAGTGAGGGTGTAAACCGCAGAGGGGAGACCCAGTACTTC.

In this sample, this clone turned up a few times. The chain uses TRBV7-8 and TRBJ1-6; maybe TRBD1 (6 bases). The germline CDR1 and CDR2 sequences are SGHVS and FQNEAQ. The CDR3 length is 15 residues. Trimming took off 2 bases at V and 5 bases at J, with 10 bases between the two ends. CDR3 bases: TGTGCCAGCAGCTTAAGGGGGACAAATAATTCACCCCTCCACTTT. Translated, it gives CASSLRGTNNSPLHF.

This clone was detected a few times. The chain's CDR3 is CASSLGLAGTDTQYF. The CDR3 bases are TGCGCCAGCAGCCTGGGACTAGCGGGGACAGATACGCAGTATTTT. The chain carries TRBV4-3 and TRBJ2-3; TRBD2 agrees at 13 bases. Trimming cost V 4 bases and J 3 bases; bases outside gene matches: 1. Germline V gene sequence: CDR1 LGHNA, CDR2 YSLEER. The CDR3 extends over 15 amino acids.

The chain has TRBV10-3 and TRBJ1-6; D is unclear. CDR1 is ENHRY and CDR2 is SYGVKD in the germline V gene. V dropped 8 bases and J dropped 0 bases, with 14 bases sitting between them. This CDR3 has 16 amino acids. As DNA, the CDR3 is TGTGCCATCTCATCCGGAGGGAGCTCCTATAATTCACCCCTCCACTTT. Amino acid sequence: CAISSGGSSYNSPLHF.

This chain uses TRBV1 with TRBJ2-1; TRBD2 is the table's D call, not checked against the DNA. TRBV1 counts as a pseudogene. The CDR3 runs to 16 residues. CDR3 sequence (DNA): TGCACCAGCAGCCAAAGGGCGGGTGACCCCACGGATGAGCAGTTCTTC. Protein: CTSSQRAGDPTDEQFF.

The V call is TRBV11-2, the J call TRBJ2-5; D might be TRBD2 (6 bases). The CDR3 loop spans 12 amino acids. V was clipped by 5 bases and J by 5 bases, with 9 bases between them. Looked up from germline, CDR1 is SGHAT and CDR2 is FQNNGV. CDR3 nucleotide sequence: TGTGCCAGCAGCCGGGAGCGGGAGACCCAGTACTTC. It encodes CASSRERETQYF.

The CDR3 DNA sequence: TGTGCCAGCAGGGGGGGGCGGGCTTTGAACACTGAAGCTTTCTTT. It is translated as CASRGGRALNTEAFF. The V gene is TRBV6-5, the J gene TRBJ1-1; a possible D gene is TRBD1 (6 bases). V was pared by 6 bases and J by 0 bases, with 14 bases between. Germline assignment: CDR1 MNHEY and CDR2 SVGAGI. The CDR3 totals 15 residues.

The chain combines TRBV18 with TRBJ2-7; 10 nucleotides line up with TRBD1. Germline CDR1 KGHSH, CDR2 LQKENI. The V segment lost 4 bases and the J segment 4 bases; nucleotides outside the gene matches: 7. The CDR3 is 15 residues long. CDR3 residues: CASSLTGTGVYEQYF. CDR3 coding DNA: TGTGCCAGCTCACTTACCGGGACAGGGGTATACGAGCAGTACTTC. The full variable domain, completed using reference TRBV18 and TRBJ2-7, is NAGVMQNPRHLVRRRGQEARLRCSPMKGHSHVYWYRQLPEEGLKFMVYLQKENIIDESGMPKERFSAEFPKEGPSILRIQQVVRGDSAAYFCASSLTGTGVYEQYFGPGTRLTVT.

This clone was seen once. The CDR3 DNA reads as TGTGCCAGCAGCTCCAGCTGGGGAGGGTTGGACGAGCAGTACTTC. Translated: CASSSSWGGLDEQYF. The V and J genes are TRBV11-1 and TRBJ2-7; 7 bases are a match to TRBD2. The V gene end was trimmed by 4 bases and the J gene end by 5 bases; junction bases not matched to a gene: 11. CDR1 is SGHAT, CDR2 FQDESV, per germline (reference sequence). The CDR3 is 15 amino acids.

The chain uses TRBV20-1 and TRBJ1-2; no clear D gene. V lost 6 bases to trimming and J lost 5 bases, with 7 bases between them. CDR1 and CDR2 (germline): DFQATT, SNEGSKA (reference sequence). This CDR3 spans 10 amino acids. The CDR3 DNA reads as TGCAGTGCCTTTCGGTATGGCTACACCTTC. This codes for CSAFRYGYTF.

The chain couples TRBV29-1 to TRBJ2-7; 8 nucleotides line up with TRBD1. Germline-derived CDR1 and CDR2 are SQVTM and ANQGSEA. The CDR3 covers 16 residues. Trimming at V came to 0 bases and at J to 6 bases, leaving 13 bases not matched to a gene. The CDR3 loop reads CSVEDGQGIRAGEQYF. CDR3 nucleotide sequence: TGCAGCGTTGAAGACGGACAGGGAATTAGGGCCGGCGAGCAGTACTTC.